Listed below are T cell receptor beta chains from one sample, sequenced in a study of shared clonotypes between healthy human individuals. Assay: immunoSEQ multiplex PCR; the TCRdb copy retains only in-frame clones and omits some. The sample contains about 480,000 clones, 79% of which appear only once. The sequenced sample consisted of PBMCs. All receptors derive from a woman aged 35 to 49 in good health. Some clones in this sample may be carry-over from other donors' samples. CDR3s include the opening cysteine and the closing phenylalanine or tryptophan. A D gene is named only where the DNA matches it firmly. Clone size is given for some rows only: seen once, a few or many times, or a class if the clone is expanded.

j_gene: TRBJ2-1
abundance: NA
d_gene: TRBD2
v_gene: TRBV10-1
CDR3aa: CASSERAGYPLNEQFF
CDR3nt: TGCGCCAGCAGTGAGCGAGCGGGATACCCCCTGAATGAGCAGTTCTTC

j_gene: TRBJ2-7
abundance: once
d_gene: NA
v_gene: TRBV19
CDR3aa: CASSNEALDRNYEQYF
CDR3nt: TGTGCCAGTAGTAATGAGGCCCTGGACAGAAACTACGAGCAGTACTTC

j_gene: TRBJ2-3
abundance: NA
d_gene: TRBD1
v_gene: TRBV19
CDR3aa: CASSVTGTGYTDTQYF
CDR3nt: TGTGCCAGTAGTGTAACCGGGACAGGGTACACAGATACGCAGTATTTT

j_gene: TRBJ2-5
abundance: NA
d_gene: TRBD2
v_gene: TRBV19
CDR3aa: CASSTGGGETQYF
CDR3nt: TGTGCCAGTAGTACGGGGGGTGGGGAGACCCAGTACTTC

j_gene: TRBJ2-3
abundance: NA
d_gene: NA
v_gene: TRBV5-6
CDR3aa: CASSLRPQATDTQYF
CDR3nt: TGTGCCAGCAGCTTGAGGCCCCAGGCCACAGATACGCAGTATTTT

j_gene: TRBJ1-5
abundance: NA
d_gene: NA
v_gene: TRBV28
CDR3aa: CASSEQGAAQPQHF
CDR3nt: TGTGCCAGCAGTGAACAGGGTGCGGCTCAGCCCCAGCATTTT

j_gene: TRBJ2-7
abundance: NA
d_gene: TRBD2
v_gene: TRBV7-2
CDR3aa: CASSEIAGVGYEQYF
CDR3nt: TGTGCCAGCAGCGAAATAGCGGGAGTAGGCTACGAGCAGTACTTC

j_gene: TRBJ2-3
abundance: NA
d_gene: TRBD2
v_gene: TRBV19
CDR3aa: CASSRASGIDTQYF
CDR3nt: TGTGCCAGTAGTCGGGCTAGCGGGATAGATACGCAGTATTTT

j_gene: TRBJ2-1
abundance: NA
d_gene: TRBD2
v_gene: TRBV7-8
CDR3aa: CASSSKTSGFLNEQFF
CDR3nt: TGTGCCAGCAGCTCGAAGACTAGCGGGTTTCTAAATGAGCAGTTCTTC

j_gene: TRBJ2-7
abundance: NA
d_gene: TRBD1
v_gene: TRBV5-1
CDR3aa: CASSLQGYEQYF
CDR3nt: TGCGCCAGCAGCTTACAGGGGTATGAGCAGTACTTC

j_gene: TRBJ2-1
abundance: once
d_gene: NA
v_gene: TRBV30
CDR3aa: CAWSVGRSSYNEQFF
CDR3nt: TGTGCCTGGAGTGTAGGGCGGAGCTCCTACAATGAGCAGTTCTTC

j_gene: TRBJ2-7
abundance: NA
d_gene: NA
v_gene: TRBV7-6
CDR3aa: CASSLGGRGGYEQYF
CDR3nt: TGTGCCAGCAGCTTAGGGGGTAGAGGGGGCTACGAGCAGTACTTC

j_gene: TRBJ1-4
abundance: NA
d_gene: NA
v_gene: TRBV6-5
CDR3aa: CASSYSSRDAEKLFF
CDR3nt: TGTGCCAGCAGTTACTCGAGCAGGGATGCTGAAAAACTGTTTTTT

j_gene: TRBJ2-5
abundance: NA
d_gene: TRBD1
v_gene: TRBV4-1
CDR3aa: CASSQTGAETQYF
CDR3nt: TGCGCCAGCAGCCAGACAGGGGCGGAGACCCAGTACTTC

j_gene: TRBJ1-1
abundance: NA
d_gene: NA
v_gene: TRBV7-6
CDR3aa: CASSPTDSNTEAFF
CDR3nt: TGTGCCAGCAGCCCTACAGATTCGAACACTGAAGCTTTCTTT

j_gene: TRBJ2-1
abundance: once
d_gene: TRBD2
v_gene: TRBV28
CDR3aa: CASHLGLAGMGGSDNEQFF
CDR3nt: TGTGCCAGCCACCTAGGACTAGCGGGAATGGGGGGGTCGGACAATGAGCAGTTCTTC

j_gene: TRBJ2-5
abundance: NA
d_gene: TRBD2
v_gene: TRBV25-1
CDR3aa: CASSEYSGAQETQYF
CDR3nt: TGTGCCAGCAGTGAATATAGCGGGGCTCAAGAGACCCAGTACTTC

j_gene: TRBJ1-2
abundance: NA
d_gene: NA
v_gene: TRBV4-3
CDR3aa: CASSQGALIGGYTF
CDR3nt: TGCGCCAGCAGCCAAGGGGCACTCATTGGTGGCTACACCTTC

j_gene: TRBJ2-5
abundance: NA
d_gene: TRBD1
v_gene: TRBV6-5
CDR3aa: CASRRGQGGETQYF
CDR3nt: TGTGCCAGCAGACGCGGACAGGGTGGAGAGACCCAGTACTTC

j_gene: TRBJ2-7
abundance: NA
d_gene: NA
v_gene: TRBV18
CDR3aa: CASSPSRTELYEQYF
CDR3nt: TGTGCCAGCTCACCAAGTCGGACAGAACTATACGAGCAGTACTTC

j_gene: TRBJ2-1
abundance: NA
d_gene: TRBD1
v_gene: TRBV27
CDR3aa: CASSSLRDRGLGEQFF
CDR3nt: TGTGCCAGCAGTTCACTCCGGGACAGGGGGCTTGGTGAGCAGTTCTTC

j_gene: TRBJ1-4
abundance: NA
d_gene: NA
v_gene: TRBV5-1
CDR3aa: CASSPGHLATNEKLFF
CDR3nt: TGCGCCAGCAGCCCAGGACACCTTGCAACTAATGAAAAACTGTTTTTT

j_gene: TRBJ2-5
abundance: NA
d_gene: NA
v_gene: TRBV6-1
CDR3aa: CASRSSGRETQYF
CDR3nt: TGTGCCAGCCGGTCCTCCGGCAGGGAGACCCAGTACTTC

j_gene: TRBJ2-7
abundance: NA
d_gene: NA
v_gene: TRBV28
CDR3aa: CASSYQGTYEQYF
CDR3nt: TGTGCCAGCAGCTACCAGGGGACCTACGAGCAGTACTTC

j_gene: TRBJ2-3
abundance: few
d_gene: TRBD2
v_gene: TRBV27
CDR3aa: CASSLVGLAGSGADTQYF
CDR3nt: TGTGCCAGCAGTTTAGTGGGCCTAGCGGGATCGGGGGCAGATACGCAGTATTTT

j_gene: TRBJ1-1
abundance: once
d_gene: NA
v_gene: TRBV28
CDR3aa: CASSFRVRGGDFEAFF
CDR3nt: TGTGCCAGCAGTTTTAGGGTCAGGGGAGGGGACTTTGAAGCTTTCTTT

j_gene: TRBJ2-3
abundance: NA
d_gene: NA
v_gene: TRBV5-1
CDR3aa: CASSSHLTDTQYF
CDR3nt: TGCGCCAGCAGCTCGCACCTCACAGATACGCAGTATTTT

j_gene: TRBJ2-5
abundance: NA
d_gene: NA
v_gene: TRBV7-2
CDR3aa: CASSLPATKETQYF
CDR3nt: TGTGCCAGCAGCTTACCCGCGACCAAAGAGACCCAGTACTTC

j_gene: TRBJ2-1
abundance: NA
d_gene: TRBD2
v_gene: TRBV7-6
CDR3aa: CASSERRVAGNEQFF
CDR3nt: TGTGCCAGCAGCGAGCGGAGGGTAGCGGGAAATGAGCAGTTCTTC

j_gene: TRBJ2-4
abundance: NA
d_gene: NA
v_gene: TRBV27
CDR3aa: CASSLAGSQNIQYF
CDR3nt: TGTGCCAGCAGTCTCGCTGGCTCCCAAAACATTCAGTACTTC

j_gene: TRBJ2-1
abundance: NA
d_gene: TRBD2
v_gene: TRBV30
CDR3aa: CAWRGTSGPGEQFF
CDR3nt: TGTGCCTGGAGGGGGACTAGCGGTCCGGGTGAGCAGTTCTTC